This TCR delta chain was identified during a study of Vδ1+ human thymocytes. As to this clone: Its antigen is unidentified.

General study points: Despite high sort purity, 20% to 25% of thymic T cell receptor delta sequences were Vdelta2. Unexpected Vdelta2 sequences could cause misinterpretation of bulk repertoire data. Highly polyclonal TRG and TRD repertoires with Gaussian CDR3 length distributions appeared in thymus.

The sorted cells were CD3+ Vdelta1+ Vdelta2- thymocytes from alphabeta-depleted thymus. The V and J ends lost 4 bases and 0 bases, in that order; junction bases with no gene match: 17. The CDR3 has 20 residues. Per germline, CDR1 TSWWSYY and CDR2 QGS. The template was reverse-transcribed extracted RNA. The CDR3 regions were amplified by multiplex PCR from V-gene primers to a constant-region primer. TCRdb re-processed the multiplex PCR reads using CATT. The sample carries approximately 58,000 delta-chain clones, less than 15% recorded once. Sequencing input: Vdelta1+ gamma-delta thymocytes from the thymus. Stated subset: FACS-sorted CD3+ TCRalphabeta- TCRVdelta1+ TCRVdelta2- thymocytes. V usage is TRDV1 and J usage is TRDJ1, with TRDD3 matching 10 bases. This clonotype originated in a girl less than two years old who had congenital heart surgery. For the CDR3, the DNA is TGTGCTCTTGGGGGATCTACTACTGCATGGGGGATACCTCACACCGATAAACTCATCTTT. Its translation: CALGGSTTAWGIPHTDKLIF.